This note documents a single T cell receptor (beta chain) sequence. Antigen unknown. The entry originates in a study of T-cell memory formation after mild COVID-19. Constant-segment primers served in 5'RACE that generated TCR alpha and TCR beta cDNA libraries bearing sample barcodes and UMIs. TCRdb reanalysed the 5' RACE reads using MiXCR and keeps one entry per CDR3 protein. This table holds some 260,000 distinct CDR3 sequences, about a sixth found once. Germline CDR1 and CDR2: KGHDR and SFDVKD. The CDR3 is 14 residues long. The V end was cut by 7 bases, the J end by 7 bases, with 13 bases between. Points from the study as a whole: Cross-reactive memory apparently joined, as some responding clones appeared in pre-infection memory.

The receptor was derived from a man younger than 30 who had mild COVID-19 (a few samples of this study predate the infection). Cell type and time point are not known. Input material: PBMCs or a T cell subset sorted from them (not recorded which). The gene calls are TRBV24-1 and TRBJ1-6, with D perhaps TRBD1 (6 bases). Here the CDR3 DNA reads TGTGCCACCAGGGCGGGGGCACCGAATTCACCCCTCCACTTT. Protein sequence: CATRAGAPNSPLHF.